The subject of this entry is one T cell receptor (beta chain). Terminally differentiated effector memory CD45RA+ cells were left out of the naive CD8 fraction, which was CD45RO-negative and positively selected for CCR7. Every contributor of samples was a Caucasian grown-up residing in Nashville, Tennessee. The data are from a study of shared clonotypes between healthy human individuals. Study in general: Researchers drew samples from a couple of women and three men aged 18 to 49.

Using immunoSEQ multiplex PCR, the repertoire was profiled, and TCRdb retains in-frame clones only, with some absent. The sample records approximately 2,000,000 clones, about 94% being singletons. Sequenced: naive CD8+ T cells from PBMCs. The source of this sequence is a man younger than 35 in good health. Some clones in this sample may be carry-over from other donors' samples.

The CDR3 reads CASKASGLSYYEQYF. The CDR3 nucleotides are TGTGCCAGCAAGGCATCGGGGTTGAGTTACTACGAGCAGTACTTC. The chain employs TRBV6-1 and TRBJ2-7; TRBD2 is a possible D gene (5 bases). This CDR3 has 15 amino acids. The germline CDR1 and CDR2 sequences are MNHNS and SASEGT. V shed 7 bases and J shed 3 bases, with 19 bases lying between them.